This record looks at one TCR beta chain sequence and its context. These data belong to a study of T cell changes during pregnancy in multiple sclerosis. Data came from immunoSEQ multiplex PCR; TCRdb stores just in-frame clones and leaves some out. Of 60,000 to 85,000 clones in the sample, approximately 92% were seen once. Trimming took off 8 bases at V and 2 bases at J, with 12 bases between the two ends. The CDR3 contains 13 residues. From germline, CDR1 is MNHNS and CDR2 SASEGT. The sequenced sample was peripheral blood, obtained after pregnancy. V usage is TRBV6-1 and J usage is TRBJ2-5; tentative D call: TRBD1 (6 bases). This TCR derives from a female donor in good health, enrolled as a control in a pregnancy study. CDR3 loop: CASLQGLQETQYF. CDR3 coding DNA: TGTGCCAGCCTACAGGGATTACAAGAGACCCAGTACTTC.